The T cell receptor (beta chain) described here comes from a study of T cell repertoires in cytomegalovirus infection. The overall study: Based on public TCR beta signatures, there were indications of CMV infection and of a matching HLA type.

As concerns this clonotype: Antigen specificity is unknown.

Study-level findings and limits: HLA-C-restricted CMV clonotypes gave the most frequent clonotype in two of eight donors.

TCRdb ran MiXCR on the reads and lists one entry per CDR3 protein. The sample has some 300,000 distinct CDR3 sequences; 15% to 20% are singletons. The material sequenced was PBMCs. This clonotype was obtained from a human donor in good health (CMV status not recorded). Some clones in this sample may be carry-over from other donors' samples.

The DNA of the CDR3 is TGTGCCAGCACCCTAAGTTGGGGGGTCACTAATGAAAAACTGTTTTTT. It translates to CASTLSWGVTNEKLFF. The V call is TRBV27, the J call TRBJ1-4; tentative D call: TRBD1 (5 bases). V was clipped by 7 bases and J by 2 bases, with 17 bases between them. Germline values: CDR1 MNHEY, CDR2 SMNVEV (reference sequence). This CDR3 is 16 amino acids long.